These T cell receptor beta chains were read from a single sample in a study of OX40 agonist ivuxolimab in advanced cancers. TCRdb's table, derived via immunoSEQ multiplex PCR, lists solely in-frame clones and lacks some. The table lists approximately 70,000 clones, 85% to 90% of them singletons. The input for sequencing was CD4+ or CD8+ T cells sorted from blood, taken in a trial of the OX40 agonist ivuxolimab. These receptor sequences come from an adult with an advanced solid tumor such as melanoma, head and neck, liver or kidney cancer. Both conserved end residues are part of each CDR3. A D gene is named only where the DNA matches it firmly. Clone size is given for some rows only: seen once, a few or many times, or a class if the clone is expanded.

TRBJ2-2,TRBV4-1,once,.,TGCGCCAGCAGCCAACAGCAAGGTGATACCGGGGAGCTGTTTTTT,CASSQQQGDTGELFF
TRBJ2-5,TRBV19,.,TRBD1,TGTGCCAGTAGTATTACCCCCGCAGGGGGCCAAGAGACCCAGTACTTC,CASSITPAGGQETQYF
TRBJ1-1,TRBV19,.,TRBD1,TGTGCCAGTAGTATGGGACAGGGACAGGTTGTGGGCACTGAAGCTTTCTTT,CASSMGQGQVVGTEAFF
TRBJ2-7,TRBV6-6,.,TRBD1,TGTGCCACCTCTCCGGGACAGGGGGCATGGGAGCAGTACTTC,CATSPGQGAWEQYF
TRBJ1-3,TRBV18,.,.,TGTGCCAGCTCACAGGGGTTTGGAAACACCATATATTTT,CASSQGFGNTIYF
TRBJ1-1,TRBV7-9,.,TRBD1,TGTGCCAGCAGCTCGCAGACAGGGGGCGGCACTGAAGCTTTCTTT,CASSSQTGGGTEAFF
TRBJ1-1,TRBV19,.,TRBD1,TGTGCCAGTAGAATGGGTACAGGGGGAGCTGAAGCTTTCTTT,CASRMGTGGAEAFF
TRBJ1-3,TRBV18,.,.,TGTGCCAGCTCACCGGACTCTGGAAACACCATATATTTT,CASSPDSGNTIYF
TRBJ1-1,TRBV11-2,once,.,TGTGCCAGCAGCTTAGTAGACAGTGAAGCTTTCTTT,CASSLVDSEAFF
TRBJ1-2,TRBV20-1,few,.,TGCAGTTATACAGGGACCGAGGGCTACACCTTC,CSYTGTEGYTF
TRBJ1-2,TRBV30,.,.,TGTGCCTGGAGTCGTTTTCTTGGCTACACCTTC,CAWSRFLGYTF
TRBJ1-2,TRBV4-1,.,.,TGCGCCAGCAGCCAAGCCGAGGGACAAGCTGCTTATGGCTACACCTTC,CASSQAEGQAAYGYTF
TRBJ2-5,TRBV9,.,.,TGTGCCAGCAGCGTAGCTGGGGCAGGGGTGGAGACCCAGTACTTC,CASSVAGAGVETQYF
TRBJ1-2,TRBV9,.,.,TGTGCCAGCAGCGTAGGTAACGGTGGCTATGGCTACACCTTC,CASSVGNGGYGYTF
TRBJ1-2,TRBV10-3,.,.,TGTGCCATCAGTGAGTCCGGGGGTGGCTACACCTTC,CAISESGGGYTF
TRBJ1-2,TRBV19,.,.,TGTGCCAGTACCGTTCAGGGATACTATGGCTACACCTTC,CASTVQGYYGYTF
TRBJ2-3,TRBV5-4,.,TRBD2,TGTGCCAGCAGTCTCAGACTAGCGGGCACAGATACGCAGTATTTT,CASSLRLAGTDTQYF
TRBJ2-7,TRBV7-6,.,TRBD2,TGTGCCAGCGCCCCGGGGGGGTACGAGCAGTACTTC,CASAPGGYEQYF
TRBJ1-2,TRBV19,.,TRBD1,TGTGCCAGTAGTACCAGGACAGGTGGCTATGGCTACACCTTC,CASSTRTGGYGYTF
TRBJ1-1,TRBV10-3,.,.,TGTGCCATCAGTGAGGGTGCTGAAGCTTTCTTT,CAISEGAEAFF
TRBJ1-6,TRBV6-7,.,.,TGTGCCAGCAGTTACACTACAGGGATCACCTATAATTCACCCCTCCACTTT,CASSYTTGITYNSPLHF
TRBJ1-2,TRBV6-6,.,.,TGTGCCAGCAGTTACCCAGGTGCAGGCTACACCTTC,CASSYPGAGYTF
TRBJ2-5,TRBV27,.,TRBD2,TGTGCCAGCAGCTCCCCCTTGAGCGTAGCGGGGGGGCGGTTGGAGACCCAGTACTTC,CASSSPLSVAGGRLETQYF
TRBJ1-1,TRBV7-9,.,.,TGTGCCAGCAGCCCCCACCCGTTGAGGAACACTGAAGCTTTCTTT,CASSPHPLRNTEAFF
TRBJ1-5,TRBV6-1,.,TRBD1,TGTGCCAGCAGCCCGCGGACAGGGGGACAGCCCCAGCATTTT,CASSPRTGGQPQHF
TRBJ1-4,TRBV28,.,.,TGTGCCAGCAGTACTCCGGACACCTCAAATGAAAAACTGTTTTTT,CASSTPDTSNEKLFF
TRBJ2-1,TRBV5-1,.,.,TGCGCCAGCAAGGTACGGGATACCTACAATGAGCAGTTCTTC,CASKVRDTYNEQFF
TRBJ2-7,TRBV11-2,many,.,TGTGCCAGCAGCTTAGCTGCCGGGGAATCCTACGAGCAGTACTTC,CASSLAAGESYEQYF
TRBJ2-6,TRBV7-3,.,.,TGTGCCAGCAGCCCCCCGGGGGCCAACGTCCTGACTTTC,CASSPPGANVLTF
TRBJ1-5,TRBV7-9,.,.,TGTGCCAGCAGCTTAGAGGCAAATCAGCCCCAGCATTTT,CASSLEANQPQHF
TRBJ1-1,TRBV7-6,.,.,TGTGCCAGCAGTTACCAGGATTGGACTGAAGCTTTCTTT,CASSYQDWTEAFF
TRBJ2-3,TRBV7-3,.,TRBD1,TGTGCCAGCAGCTTAACGCCGGACAGGGTAAGCACAGATACGCAGTATTTT,CASSLTPDRVSTDTQYF